The 31 T cell receptor beta chains listed next were all sequenced from one sample in a study of vaccination effects on CD4 cells after COVID-19. On approximately day 9 of culture, CD4+ T cells were separated out. This individual tested PCR-positive for SARS-CoV-2 infection between March and December 2020. Either the mRNA-1273 or the BNT162b2 vaccine was given to participants as two doses. Only in-frame clones appear in the TCRdb table, and some are missing; sequencing was by immunoSEQ multiplex PCR. This sample has nearly 35,000 clones; approximately 72% occur once, and the top ten carry about 7.1%. These receptors' antigens are unknown. The specimen comprised CD4+ T cells from PBMCs cultured without peptide, sampled after COVID-19 vaccination. The receptors were gathered from a human donor who had a prior SARS-CoV-2 infection.

The chain links TRBV2 to TRBJ1-5; D is unclear. Trimming removed 6 bases at V and 0 bases at J, with 6 bases between. In germline, CDR1 is SNHLY, CDR2 FYNNEI. The length of the CDR3 is 13 residues. For the CDR3, the DNA is TGTGCCAGCAGGCGGGATAGCAATCAGCCCCAGCATTTT. This translates into CASRRDSNQPQHF.

The rearrangement joins TRBV5-6 to TRBJ2-6; D call uncertain. V was cut by 4 bases and J by 0 bases, with 17 bases left in between. Germline V gives CDR1 SGHDT, CDR2 YYEEEE. This CDR3 comprises 18 residues. CDR3 bases: TGTGCCAGCAGCGAACCCGGGCGGCGAAGCTCTGGGGCCAACGTCCTGACTTTC. This encodes CASSEPGRRSSGANVLTF.

The chain carries TRBV6-5 and TRBJ1-5; no clear D gene. The CDR3 runs to 13 residues. Trimming shortened V by 7 bases and J by 3 bases, and 10 bases separated the two germline ends. The germline V gene has CDR1 MNHEY and CDR2 SVGAGI. The CDR3 DNA reads TGTGCCAGCACCGAGGGATACAATCAGCCCCAGCATTTT. Translating it yields CASTEGYNQPQHF.

This clone was seen more than once but under ten times. This chain joins TRBV2 and TRBJ1-2; no clear D. V was pared by 6 bases and J by 4 bases, with 15 bases between. This CDR3 contains 14 residues. CDR1 and CDR2 (germline): SNHLY, FYNNEI. In nucleotides, the CDR3 is TGTGCCAGCAGCCCCACCGGACGGATCTATGGCTACACCTTC. Amino acid sequence: CASSPTGRIYGYTF.

V is TRBV18 and J is TRBJ2-1; D is ambiguous. Germline CDR1 KGHSH, CDR2 LQKENI. This CDR3 region has 14 residues. The germline V and J ends were trimmed by 1 base and 10 bases, with 14 bases remaining between them. The CDR3 coding sequence is TGTGCCAGCTCACCACGTTCGGGTTTCGGGGAGCAGTTCTTC. Translating gives CASSPRSGFGEQFF.

V gene TRBV5-4 combines with J gene TRBJ1-4; a weak D match, TRBD1 (6 bases). CDR3 length equals 15 residues. The ends were cut back, 0 bases at V and 6 bases at J, with 12 bases in the middle. Germline V gives CDR1 SGHNT, CDR2 YYREEE (reference sequence). CDR3 sequence reads: CASSLAGQPDEKLFF. The CDR3 nucleotides read TGTGCCAGCAGCTTGGCCGGACAGCCAGATGAAAAACTGTTTTTT.

This chain connects TRBV24-1 to TRBJ2-1, with a possible D match to TRBD1 (5 bases). The V end was cut by 5 bases, the J end by 6 bases, with 16 bases between. Germline V CDR1 and CDR2: KGHDR, SFDVKD. CDR3 length: 15 residues. The CDR3 region is CATSVAQGLSNEQFF. CDR3 coding DNA: TGTGCCACCAGTGTCGCGCAGGGTCTCTCCAATGAGCAGTTCTTC.

This clone has just a few counts. This rearrangement joins TRBV4-1 to TRBJ1-5; 7 bases are a match to TRBD1. CDR3 size: 16 residues. J was trimmed by 6 bases and V by 2 bases; bases with no gene match: 10. Germline V gives CDR1 MGHRA, CDR2 YSYEKL. The chain's CDR3 is CASSQTALRGPQPQHF. The CDR3 DNA reads TGCGCCAGCAGCCAAACAGCCCTTAGGGGGCCTCAGCCCCAGCATTTT.

The V call is TRBV7-2, the J call TRBJ1-6; possibly TRBD1 for D (5 bases). Germline CDR1 and CDR2: SGHTA and FQGNSA. V dropped 2 bases and J dropped 5 bases, with 10 bases sitting between them. This CDR3 is 15 amino acids long. The CDR3 sequence is CASSLLGGDNSPLHF. CDR3 coding DNA: TGTGCCAGCAGCTTATTGGGAGGGGATAATTCACCCCTCCACTTT.

This clone was counted only a few times. The V call is TRBV2, the J call TRBJ2-1; D possibly corresponds to TRBD2 (5 bases). V lost 8 bases, J lost 4 bases, and 9 bases lay in between. The CDR3 is 12 amino acids. Germline assignment: CDR1 SNHLY and CDR2 FYNNEI. The CDR3 DNA reads TGTGCCAGCCTAGCCCAATACAATGAGCAGTTCTTC. Its translation is CASLAQYNEQFF.

The chain joins TRBV4-3 to TRBJ2-1, with 9 positions matching TRBD1. CDR1 LGHNA and CDR2 YSLEER come from the germline V gene. Losses at the gene ends were 1 base for V and 8 bases for J; bases not matched to a gene: 6. CDR3 length: 15 amino acids. CDR3 loop: CASSQGNRGQDEQFF. In DNA, the CDR3 is TGCGCCAGCAGCCAAGGTAACAGGGGGCAAGATGAGCAGTTCTTC.

The chain couples TRBV19 to TRBJ2-2, with TRBD2 matching 8 bases. This CDR3 contains 15 residues. The V gene's germline CDR1 is LNHDA and CDR2 SQIVND (reference sequence). V shed 3 bases, J shed 10 bases, and the junction held 10 bases outside the gene matches. The CDR3 loop is CASSINSGNRKELFF. The DNA for the CDR3 is TGTGCCAGTAGTATCAATAGCGGGAATAGGAAGGAGCTGTTTTTT. The full variable domain, completed using reference TRBV19 and TRBJ2-2, is DGGITQSPKYLFRKEGQNVTLSCEQNLNHDAMYWYRQDPGQGLRLIYYSQIVNDFQKGDIAEGYSVSREKKESFPLTVTSAQKNPTAFYLCASSINSGNRKELFFGEGSRLTVL.

The chain employs TRBV24-1 and TRBJ2-2; 7 bases align to TRBD1. The germline V gene encodes CDR1 KGHDR and CDR2 SFDVKD. The V and J ends lost 9 bases and 7 bases, in that order; junction bases with no gene match: 7. This CDR3 region has 13 residues. The DNA of the CDR3 is TGTGCCACCGGAGGACAGGATATCGGGGAGCTGTTTTTT. Its translation: CATGGQDIGELFF.

The chain uses TRBV5-1 and TRBJ1-1; D is perhaps TRBD1 (5 bases). The length of the CDR3 is 13 residues. In germline, CDR1 is SGHRS, CDR2 YFSETQ. Trimming shortened V by 2 bases and J by 5 bases, and 10 bases separated the two germline ends. The CDR3 DNA is TGCGCCAGCAGCTTCAACGACAGAACTGAAGCTTTCTTT. It translates to CASSFNDRTEAFF.

This chain uses TRBV7-6 with TRBJ1-6; maybe TRBD1 (5 bases). This CDR3 comprises 15 residues. The germline V gene has CDR1 SGHVS and CDR2 FNYEAQ. The CDR3 nucleotides are TGTGCTAGACTTCTGGCGGGACTGACCAATTCACCCCTCCACTTT. Its translation: CARLLAGLTNSPLHF.

This clone was counted a few times. V gene TRBV7-8 combines with J gene TRBJ2-3; maybe TRBD2 (6 bases). Looked up from germline, CDR1 is SGHVS and CDR2 is FQNEAQ. V was trimmed by 4 bases and J by 2 bases, leaving 16 bases between them. The CDR3 is made up of 16 amino acids. DNA of the CDR3: TGTGCCAGCAGCTATGGGCGGGAACTGATCACAGATACGCAGTATTTT. It specifies CASSYGRELITDTQYF.

The rearrangement uses TRBV2 and TRBJ2-2; no firm D call. Trimming removed 0 bases at V and 5 bases at J, with 7 bases between. Germline V gene sequence: CDR1 SNHLY, CDR2 FYNNEI. This CDR3 is 14 amino acids long. CDR3 nucleotide sequence: TGTGCCAGCAGTGAAGCGGTGGCGACCGGGGAGCTGTTTTTT. It is translated as CASSEAVATGELFF. Looking up the rest from reference TRBV2 and TRBJ2-2 gives the full variable domain: EPEVTQTPSHQVTQMGQEVILRCVPISNHLYFYWYRQILGQKVEFLVSFYNNEISEKSEIFDDQFSVERPDGSNFTLKIRSTKLEDSAMYFCASSEAVATGELFFGEGSRLTVL.

The chain joins TRBV18 to TRBJ1-3, with a weak D call TRBD1 (6 bases). The CDR3 is 15 amino acids. V dropped 2 bases and J dropped 0 bases, with 8 bases sitting between them. Germline V lookup: CDR1 KGHSH, CDR2 LQKENI. CDR3 nucleotide sequence: TGTGCCAGCTCACCAGGACAGAACTCTGGAAACACCATATATTTT. Translating it yields CASSPGQNSGNTIYF.

The chain is built from TRBV5-5 and TRBJ1-1; no clear D gene. Per the germline V gene, CDR1 is SGHKS and CDR2 is YYEKEE (reference sequence). V was shortened by 6 bases and J by 11 bases, with 20 bases between the two germline ends. This CDR3 spans 13 amino acids. DNA of the CDR3: TGTGCCAGCATCCTATGCTGGGTAGTGACGGCTTTCTTT. It translates to CASILCWVVTAFF.

The chain couples TRBV7-3 to TRBJ2-7; 10 bases match TRBD2. The CDR3 has 13 amino acids. CDR1 and CDR2 from the germline V gene are SGHTA and FQGTGA. V trimming: 5 bases; J trimming: 6 bases; junction bases outside the gene matches: 4. The chain's CDR3 is CASSTSGTGEQYF. CDR3 in DNA: TGTGCCAGCAGCACTAGCGGGACGGGCGAGCAGTACTTC.

J is TRBJ2-3 and V is TRBV11-2; weak D call: TRBD2 (6 bases). The CDR3 contains 19 residues. CDR1 is SGHAT and CDR2 is FQNNGV in the germline V gene. Deletions cut 0 bases from V and 1 base from J, with 20 bases between. The CDR3 loop reads CASSLESFSLLAGTDTQYF. The CDR3 coding sequence is TGTGCCAGCAGCTTAGAGTCTTTCTCCCTATTAGCGGGCACAGATACGCAGTATTTT.

The J gene is TRBJ2-7, the V gene TRBV19; the match to TRBD1 covers 8 bases. Germline CDR1 reads LNHDA; CDR2 reads SQIVND (reference sequence). V shed 1 base, J shed 2 bases, and the junction held 1 base outside the gene matches. The CDR3 runs to 14 residues. CDR3 bases: TGTGCCAGTAGTATAGCGACAGGGGCCTACGAGCAGTACTTC. Its translation is CASSIATGAYEQYF.

The J gene is TRBJ1-2, the V gene TRBV24-1; 9 bases align to TRBD1. Germline V gene lookup returns CDR1 KGHDR and CDR2 SFDVKD. This CDR3 comprises 15 residues. Trimming at V came to 3 bases and at J to 6 bases, leaving 7 bases not matched to a gene. The CDR3 nucleotides are TGTGCCACCAGTGATCCGGGACAGGGTTACGATGGCTACACCTTC. Encoded protein: CATSDPGQGYDGYTF.

V is TRBV7-9 and J is TRBJ1-4; 8 bases line up with TRBD1. V lost 4 bases to trimming and J lost 4 bases; unmatched junction nucleotides: 2. This CDR3 contains 14 residues. Germline loops: CDR1 SEHNR, CDR2 FQNEAQ (reference sequence). CDR3 amino acids: CASSWTGFNEKLFF. Written as DNA, the CDR3 is TGTGCCAGCAGCTGGACAGGGTTTAATGAAAAACTGTTTTTT.

V is TRBV7-9 and J is TRBJ1-2; 10 bases map to TRBD1. Germline V gene lookup returns CDR1 SEHNR and CDR2 FQNEAQ (reference sequence). The CDR3 runs 14 residues. Unmatched junction bases numbered 4, after V lost 3 bases and J lost 6 bases. CDR3 protein: CASSFGQGGNGYTF. CDR3 bases: TGTGCCAGCAGCTTCGGACAGGGGGGAAATGGCTACACCTTC. Complete variable domain (other parts from reference TRBV7-9 and TRBJ1-2): DTGVSQNPRHKITKRGQNVTFRCDPISEHNRLYWYRQTLGQGPEFLTYFQNEAQLEKSRLLSDRFSAERPKGSFSTLEIQRTEQGDSAMYLCASSFGQGGNGYTFGSGTRLTVV.

The chain couples TRBV19 to TRBJ2-7, with 8 bases matching TRBD1. The CDR3 is 13 residues long. Germline-derived CDR1 and CDR2 are LNHDA and SQIVND (reference sequence). V lost 7 bases, J lost 6 bases, and 8 bases stayed unmatched. In nucleotides, the CDR3 is TGTGCCAGTACCGTCGGGCAGGGGGCCGAGCAGTACTTC. Its translation is CASTVGQGAEQYF.

The chain couples TRBV18 to TRBJ2-2, with 7 bases identical to TRBD1. V shed 1 base, J shed 4 bases, and the junction held 3 bases outside the gene matches. CDR3 length: 15 amino acids. Germline CDR1 KGHSH, CDR2 LQKENI. The CDR3 DNA reads TGTGCCAGCTCACCACTTGGACAGGCCACCGGGGAGCTGTTTTTT. Translated, it gives CASSPLGQATGELFF.

The chain employs TRBV4-1 and TRBJ2-3; TRBD2 matches 8 bases. This CDR3 contains 14 residues. Germline V gene data show CDR1 as MGHRA and CDR2 as YSYEKL. The V segment lost 6 bases and the J segment 1 base; nucleotides outside the gene matches: 3. The CDR3 loop reads CASRLGGGTDTQYF. CDR3 nucleotides: TGCGCCAGCAGACTCGGGGGGGGCACAGATACGCAGTATTTT.

V and J are TRBV6-6 and TRBJ1-2; no firm D call. The CDR3 is 15 amino acids. Between the trimmed V and J ends, which lost 6 bases and 3 bases, there was a span of 17 bases. From germline, CDR1 is MNHNY and CDR2 SVGAGI (reference sequence). The DNA of the CDR3 is TGTGCCAGCAGGCCCACCTTTATCGGATACTATGGCTACACCTTC. This codes for CASRPTFIGYYGYTF.

V is TRBV29-1 and J is TRBJ1-4, with 7 nucleotides matching TRBD1. The CDR3 sequence is 13 residues long. J gave up 5 bases and V 4 bases, and 4 bases lay outside the gene matches. The germline V gene has CDR1 SQVTM and CDR2 ANQGSEA. As DNA, the CDR3 is TGCAGCGTTGGGGAGGGGGCCAATGAAAAACTGTTTTTT. The encoded protein is CSVGEGANEKLFF.

This sequence joins TRBV11-2 and TRBJ2-2; D unresolved. Germline CDR1 SGHAT, CDR2 FQNNGV. This CDR3 contains 15 residues. V was pared by 1 base and J by 4 bases, with 10 bases between. CDR3 residues: CASSLVLGSTGELFF. The CDR3 DNA reads as TGTGCCAGCAGCTTAGTCCTGGGGTCCACCGGGGAGCTGTTTTTT.